Below are 2 T cell receptor beta chains sequenced from a single sample in a study of T cell clonotyping in hematopoietic cell transplantation. TCRdb's copy holds only in-frame clones and misses some; the assay was immunoSEQ multiplex PCR. Among roughly 80,000 clones listed, about 95% were seen once. Time point defined: recipient sample about 28 days before transplant, after cytoreduction. Sequencing used peripheral blood mononuclear cells, obtained before stem cell transplant. These TCRs come from a woman aged 45-65 years with acute myeloid leukemia. Some clones in this sample may be carry-over from other donors' samples.

The chain joins TRBV28 to TRBJ1-2, with D perhaps matching TRBD1 (5 bases). Per the germline V gene, CDR1 is MDHEN and CDR2 is SYDVKM. The CDR3 spans 14 residues. Trimming took off 2 bases at V and 8 bases at J, with 15 bases between the two ends. CDR3 sequence reads: CASSLRPGDGGYTF. CDR3 DNA: TGTGCCAGCAGTTTACGTCCGGGGGATGGAGGCTACACCTTC.

The chain joins TRBV6-4 to TRBJ1-2, with 9 bases aligning to TRBD1. Trimming took 6 bases from V and 5 from J; bases not matched to a gene: 10. The germline V gene has CDR1 MRHNA and CDR2 SNTAGT. The CDR3 extends over 15 amino acids. CDR3 loop: CASSPSWTGVYGYTF. Written as DNA, the CDR3 is TGTGCCAGCAGCCCGAGTTGGACAGGGGTGTATGGCTACACCTTC.